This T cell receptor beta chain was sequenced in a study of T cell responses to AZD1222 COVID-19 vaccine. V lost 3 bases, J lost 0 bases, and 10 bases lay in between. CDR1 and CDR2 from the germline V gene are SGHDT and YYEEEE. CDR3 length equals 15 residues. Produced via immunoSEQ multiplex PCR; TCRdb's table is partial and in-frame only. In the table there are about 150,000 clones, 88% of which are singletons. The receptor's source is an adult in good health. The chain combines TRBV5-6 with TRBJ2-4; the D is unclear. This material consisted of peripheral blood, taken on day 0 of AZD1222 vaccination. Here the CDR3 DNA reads TGTGCCAGCAGCTACCGGCAGCTAGCCAAAAACATTCAGTACTTC. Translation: CASSYRQLAKNIQYF.